Listed here is a single T cell receptor (beta chain). The antigen it recognizes is unknown. There are no base qualities to consult, and no much larger clone falls within one base. In total, roughly 710 healthy bone marrow donors made up the cohort. At the time of sampling, every cohort member was nominally healthy, though immune exposures that went unrecorded were likely present. The donor tested CMV seropositive, placing the donor among the roughly 270 seropositive members of the cohort. A peripheral blood sample was provided by each donor, and peripheral blood mononuclear cells were used for TCR beta sequencing. The Qiagen DNeasy Blood Extraction Kit was used to extract genomic DNA from the blood cell samples. The data are from a study of cytomegalovirus exposure and HLA in healthy donors (TCRdb year 2017). For the study in its entirety: An earlier analysis of approximately 640 of the donors reported 250 to 300 Gb of sequence data and about 100 million unique TCR beta sequences from 150 million to 200 million T cells. An early release covering 550 to 650 HLA-typed donors comprised approximately 290 gigabases of sequencing data and tens of millions of unique TCR sequences. The genetic ancestry cluster associated with self-reported Caucasian donors included over 65% of the roughly 360 genotyped donors. The study was designed to test whether signatures of past pathogen exposure could be identified by cataloging public T cell receptors. Using immunosequencing, the study profiled T cell repertoires from roughly 650 subjects and related those repertoires to cytomegalovirus serostatus. In addition to the first cohort of 650 to 800 subjects, a separate validation cohort of some 120 different subjects was used. High-throughput TCR immunosequencing, statistical association of individual TCRs with disease status, and machine learning were combined to predict cytomegalovirus infection status. In a later analysis, previously published TCR beta repertoires from about 670 donors were re-analyzed and high-resolution HLA genotyping was added so that TCR occurrence patterns could be studied. In the later analysis, no new phenotypic data were used to find candidate immune exposures; instead, reliance was placed on TCR beta sequences and their occurrence across donors. To decide whether each TCR beta V gene segment behaved as functional or pseudogenic, an earlier analysis of some 600 of the donors relied on high-throughput TCR beta sequencing. Alongside the repertoire data, information on donor age, sex, ethnicity and CMV serostatus was compiled. Genome-wide SNP genotypes for about 55% of the roughly 670 donors were used in a later genetic analysis, which treated that subset as a discovery cohort. Every discovery cohort repertoire had been produced on one sequencing platform. HLA typing included class I and class II loci at four-digit resolution. The number of typed donors differed by locus: roughly 620-640 for A, B, C, DRB1 and DQB1; about 520 for DQA1; fewer than 610 for DPA1; and around 490 for DPB1. Five DR-DQ haplotypes were treated as single units for association and clustering because of strong linkage in the cohort. Across approximately 400 genotyped donors of the cohort, an average of about 250,000 unique TCR beta nucleotide sequences per donor were sequenced, and around 20% of those sequences were non-productive. Study-wide findings and limitations: An earlier analysis of approximately 530 of the donors showed that most TCR beta V segments appeared in productive rearrangements either about 90% or about 30% of the time, which broadly matched IMGT annotations. Presence/absence analyses assumed roughly uniform sequencing depth across donors, an assumption that may not hold. Linkage disequilibrium might explain the correlated functional status among segregating V segments, but an unknown experimental factor could not be ruled out. CMV serostatus was the only immune exposure information available for the cohort. A later analysis found that most CMV-associated TCR beta chains appeared HLA-restricted, with HLA associations seemingly driven largely by CMV exposure. According to a later analysis, TCR association rates differed among HLA loci, with DRB1 alleles showing the most associated TCRs and HLA-C alleles showing the fewest. In a later analysis, HLA-associated TCR beta chains were found to be more clonally expanded and to have lower generation probabilities than equally common non-associated chains. The cohort was sequenced for TCR beta chains only, and without alpha or paired-chain data the features that could be detected were limited. Three of the identified cytomegalovirus-associated TCR beta chains were confirmed in vitro to be specific for cytomegalovirus antigens. The earlier analysis of some 560 of the donors excluded some 16 rarely observed V segments, including chromosome 9 orphons, because counts were too low. Specific HLA alleles were associated with over 15,000 TCR beta sequences at a false discovery rate of 0.05 in a later analysis. When HLA alleles, especially DR and DQ, strongly co-occurred, TCR associations were difficult to assign to individual alleles. An association between a missense DCLRE1C variant and V-gene and J-gene trimming of TCR beta chains was found in a later genetic analysis and replicated in an independent cohort. A total of about 180 TCR beta chains were listed by the study as associated with cytomegalovirus. Because some donors lacked HLA typing at each locus, the association tests relied only on the typed subset. The authors suggested that the approach could potentially be extended to other disease states and immunological phenotypes. Most TCR sequences were seen in very few donors, while some public TCRs were found in many individuals. In a later analysis, several top co-occurrence clusters were reported to appear linked to parvovirus B19, influenza, CMV and Epstein-Barr virus. The classifier was reported to diagnose cytomegalovirus status with high specificity and sensitivity in both the original cohort and the validation cohort. A cluster of highly shared sequence variants was judged likely to represent a technical artifact of the sequencing pipeline. Some IMGT-functional V segments, including TRBV6-2 and TRBV6-3, could not be distinguished by the 87-base-pair reads and were therefore excluded. In a later genetic analysis, fewer N-insertions in productive TCRs were reported among donors in an Asian-associated ancestry cluster than the approximately 670-donor mean. A further reported finding was that TCR beta sequences accurately predicted the HLA-A and HLA-B alleles for most subjects in the first cohort.

The library was generated by the immunoSEQ multiplex PCR assay. For the multiplex PCR, a mixture combining 60 forward primers for TCR Vbeta segments and 13 reverse primers for TCR Jbeta segments was used. The CDR3 region of rearranged TCR beta genes was amplified from genomic DNA by a multiplex PCR assay. The Illumina HiSeq System was used to sequence the amplified TCR beta libraries as 87-base-pair reads. Per the original workflow: In a later analysis, tens of millions of unique TCR beta chains were counted across the 500 to 850 repertoires, and some 10 million of these chains were shared by at least two donors. To remove PCR and sequencing errors, raw reads were error-corrected and collapsed into unique sequences using a nearest-neighbor algorithm that merged closely related sequences. CDR3 sequences were aligned to IMGT reference sequences to assign V, D and J gene segments. For a sequence to be retained, a match of at least six nucleotides was required to both a V gene segment and a J gene segment. Rearrangements were classified as productive when the CDR3 lacked stop codons and remained in frame with V and J, and all other rearrangements were classified as non-productive. Following IMGT convention, CDR3 was defined as the stretch from the second conserved V-encoded cysteine up to the conserved J-encoded phenylalanine. In an earlier analysis of more than 550 of the donors, sequences lacking an unambiguous match to a single V gene segment were excluded. An earlier analysis of just under 600 of the donors called V segments functional above 56.7% productive rearrangements and segregating when the between-donor standard deviation exceeded 5%. A statistical classification framework was built for diagnosing cytomegalovirus status from the catalog of TCR beta chain sequences. In a later analysis, TCR nucleotide sequences were compared against IMGT/GENE-DB human TR gene sequences so that V and J genes could be assigned. Using the TCRdist pipeline, a later analysis assigned CDR3 sequences along with most-parsimonious VDJ recombination scenarios. A later analysis defined each TCR beta chain by its CDR3 amino acid sequence plus V-gene family, and excluded reads lacking a unique V-gene family. A later analysis removed over 500 highly shared, low-generation-probability nucleotide sequences to deal with suspected cross-contamination and a sequencing artifact. A later analysis calculated a clonal expansion index for each public chain from normalized within-repertoire ranks of inferred template counts. In a later analysis, generation probabilities were computed with a VDJ recombination model fitted to out-of-frame rearrangements, and the resulting probabilities were checked against IGoR. A later analysis scored TCR-TCR, TCR-HLA and TCR-CMV co-occurrence with hypergeometric tests, applying a repertoire-size bias correction to TCR pairs. A later analysis estimated false discovery rates by permuting HLA or CMV assignments 20 times. In a later analysis, co-occurring TCRs were grouped with DBSCAN, and TCRdist sequence similarity was added when clustering was performed within HLA-allele-positive subsets. For co-occurrence clustering, repertoires with fewer than 30,000 or more than 120,000 public chains were excluded, along with about five repertoires with anomalous nucleotide sharing. Sourced from immuneACCESS, this table was stored by TCRdb with only in-frame sequences that have V and J called. A share of the clones is absent; for the studies checked, an unresolved V gene accounts for under half, and the remainder has no known explanation. Clonal size and the V and J genes are those of that table, whereas D and trimming came from the DNA. Recorded for this sample are more than 95,000 clones; 70% to 80% of them occurred a single time. In total, the top ten clones hold 3.5% to 4.5% of the sample.

V lost 0 bases and J lost 7 bases; the stretch between them is 13 bases long. The CDR3 numbers 14 residues from cysteine through phenylalanine. The kept DNA is CDR3 alone, 42 bases in frame from the first base. CDR1 and CDR2, looked up from the germline V gene (reference sequence), are SGHNT and YYREEE. The source material was PBMCs. Recombination joined TRBV5-4 with TRBJ1-1, with no reliable assignment of the D segment. The clonotype originates from a young man in good health and CMV-seropositive. The CDR3 protein is CASSLDEGLLEAFF. DNA sequence: TGTGCCAGCAGCTTGGATGAGGGATTACTTGAAGCTTTCTTT.